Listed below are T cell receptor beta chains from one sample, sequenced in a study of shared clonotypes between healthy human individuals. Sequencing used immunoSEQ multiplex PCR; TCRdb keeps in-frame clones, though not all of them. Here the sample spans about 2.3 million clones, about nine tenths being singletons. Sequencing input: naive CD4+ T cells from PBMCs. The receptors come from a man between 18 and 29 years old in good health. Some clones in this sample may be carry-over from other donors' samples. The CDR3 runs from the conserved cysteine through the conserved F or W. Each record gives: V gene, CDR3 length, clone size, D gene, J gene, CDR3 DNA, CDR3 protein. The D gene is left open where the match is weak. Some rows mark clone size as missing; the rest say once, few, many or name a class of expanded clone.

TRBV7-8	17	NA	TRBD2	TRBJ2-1	TGTGCCAGCAGCACACCCGCGACCGGGACTAGAACCAATGAGCAGTTCTTC	CASSTPATGTRTNEQFF
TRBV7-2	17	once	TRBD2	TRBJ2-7	TGTGCCAGCAGCCATCGGACTAGCGGGAGGGTCTCCTACGAGCAGTACTTC	CASSHRTSGRVSYEQYF
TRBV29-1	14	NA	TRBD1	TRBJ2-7	TGCAGCGTGGAAGGACAGGGGCGAGCCTACGAGCAGTACTTC	CSVEGQGRAYEQYF
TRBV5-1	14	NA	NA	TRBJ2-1	TGCGCCAGCAGCTCCGACCCGGTGGGCAATGAGCAGTTCTTC	CASSSDPVGNEQFF
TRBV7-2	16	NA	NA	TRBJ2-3	TGTGCCAGCAGCTCGTATAGCGGTACTAGCACAGATACGCAGTATTTT	CASSSYSGTSTDTQYF
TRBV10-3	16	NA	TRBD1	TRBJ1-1	TGTGCCATCAGTGCCACCGAGGGACAGGGGAACACTGAAGCTTTCTTT	CAISATEGQGNTEAFF
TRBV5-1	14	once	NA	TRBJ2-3	TGCGCCAGCAGCTTCTCAGGCCACACAGATACGCAGTATTTT	CASSFSGHTDTQYF
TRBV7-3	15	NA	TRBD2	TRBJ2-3	TGTGCCAGCAGCTTAGACGGGAGGGGCACGGATACGCAGTATTTT	CASSLDGRGTDTQYF
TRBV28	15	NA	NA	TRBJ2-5	TGTGCCAGCAGTTCTGGACAGTGGTACCAAGAGACCCAGTACTTC	CASSSGQWYQETQYF
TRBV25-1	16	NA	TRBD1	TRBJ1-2	TGTGCCAGCAGTGACCCCGGGACAGGCCTTTCCTATGGCTACACCTTC	CASSDPGTGLSYGYTF
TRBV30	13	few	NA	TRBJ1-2	TGTGCCTGGAGTGTAAGCCCAGGGGAAGGCTACACCTTC	CAWSVSPGEGYTF
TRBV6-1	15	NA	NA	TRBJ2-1	TGTGCCAGCAGTGACATGATGAGCTCCTACAATGAGCAGTTCTTC	CASSDMMSSYNEQFF
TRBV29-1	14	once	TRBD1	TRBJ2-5	TGCAGCTCCGAACCTGGACAGGGGCAAGAGACCCAGTACTTC	CSSEPGQGQETQYF
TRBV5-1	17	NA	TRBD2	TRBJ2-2	TGCGCCAGCAGCGTACTTACTAGCGGATCGAACACCGGGGAGCTGTTTTTT	CASSVLTSGSNTGELFF
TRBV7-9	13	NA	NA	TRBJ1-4	TGTGCCAGCAGCTTAGAGTACGGAGAAAAACTGTTTTTT	CASSLEYGEKLFF
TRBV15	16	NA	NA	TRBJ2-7	TGTGCCACCAGCAGAGTAAGTAGGGAAATCTCCTACGAGCAGTACTTC	CATSRVSREISYEQYF